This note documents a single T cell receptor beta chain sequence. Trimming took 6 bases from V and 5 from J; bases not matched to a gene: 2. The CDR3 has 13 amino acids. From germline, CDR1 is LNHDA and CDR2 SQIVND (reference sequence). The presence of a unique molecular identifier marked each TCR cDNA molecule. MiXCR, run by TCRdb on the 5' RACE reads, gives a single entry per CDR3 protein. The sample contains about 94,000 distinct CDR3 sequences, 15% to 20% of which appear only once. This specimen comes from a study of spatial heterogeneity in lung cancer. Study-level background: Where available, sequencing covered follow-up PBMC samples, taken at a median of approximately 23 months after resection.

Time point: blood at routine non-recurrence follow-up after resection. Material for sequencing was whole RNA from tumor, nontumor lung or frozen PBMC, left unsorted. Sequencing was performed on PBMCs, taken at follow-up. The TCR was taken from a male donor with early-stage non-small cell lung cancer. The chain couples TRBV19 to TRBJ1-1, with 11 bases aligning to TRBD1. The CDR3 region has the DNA TGTGCCAGTAGGGGACAGGGGGAAACTGAAGCTTTCTTT. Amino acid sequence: CASRGQGETEAFF.